The subject of this entry is one T cell receptor (beta chain). The antigen is unknown. Repertoires were generated with immunoSEQ multiplex PCR, while TCRdb's copy carries only in-frame clones and drops some. The table includes about 150,000 clones, about 76% detected once. The data originate from a study of cytotoxic CD8 clonotypes in ibrutinib-treated CLL. For the study at large: Overall, 25 or so responses were partial and 2 complete; following median about 69 months, around 15 patients stayed remitted and about 12 progressed.

Study-level points and caveats: Clonality rose at ibrutinib response, held steady in sustained remission, and fell toward baseline at progression. Public clonotypes occurred uncommonly; on treatment, they contracted or remained stable.

Germline V gene sequence: CDR1 MNHEY, CDR2 SVGAGI. V was shortened by 4 bases and J by 6 bases, with 13 bases between the two germline ends. The CDR3 is 14 amino acids. The sequence derives from a human donor with chronic lymphocytic leukemia. This rearrangement joins TRBV6-5 to TRBJ1-5, with D unresolved. The sample consisted of PBMCs, taken after 24 months of ibrutinib treatment. The CDR3 region is CASSWIAGGQPQHF. CDR3 DNA: TGTGCCAGCAGTTGGATTGCGGGAGGTCAGCCCCAGCATTTT.